This T cell receptor (beta chain) was documented in a study of PD-L1 blockade in urothelial cancer. Study details: Timepoints chosen for blood analysis were 3 weeks (second dose) and 6 weeks after treatment start.

On this clone itself: No antigen is known for it. A read error may produce the germline difference seen at one junction end.

The germline V gene encodes CDR1 SEHNR and CDR2 FQNEAQ (reference sequence). The CDR3 extends over 12 amino acids. Synthetic TCR analog templates were added to each PCR reaction. Assay: immunoSEQ multiplex PCR; the TCRdb copy retains only in-frame clones and omits some. Among about 52,000 clones listed, approximately 77% were seen once. Time point indicated: pretreatment peripheral blood. The patients had locally advanced or metastatic urothelial carcinoma. The study, taken as a whole, reports: Expansion of tumor-associated blood clones at 3 weeks was greater in durable-benefit patients.

The receptor was isolated from a man aged 65-85 years with urothelial cancer. The J gene is TRBJ1-2, the V gene TRBV7-9; D gene unclear. This sample comprised PBMCs, obtained around atezolizumab (anti-PD-L1) treatment. CDR3 DNA sequence: TGCGCCAGCAGCTATAATAACTATGGCTACACCTTC. Amino acid sequence: CASSYNNYGYTF.